This is a list of T cell receptor beta chains from one sample in a study of T cells after yellow fever vaccination. TCRdb redid the calling of the 5' RACE reads with MiXCR, one entry per CDR3 protein. The data contain hundreds of thousands of distinct CDR3 sequences, roughly a sixth of them singletons. The input for sequencing was PBMCs, taken before the yellow fever booster vaccination. These receptors were taken from a young man who received the YFV17D yellow fever vaccine. CDR3s include the opening cysteine and the closing phenylalanine or tryptophan. D genes are given only for firm matches. Clone size is not always given. Where it is, it says once, few, many or a class for expanded clones.

v_gene	len	d_gene	j_gene	abundance	CDR3aa	CDR3nt
TRBV4-1	17	NA	TRBJ1-1	few	CASSQVAGLRVNTEAFF	TGCGCCAGCAGCCAAGTGGCAGGGCTCCGGGTTAACACTGAAGCTTTCTTT
TRBV14	14	NA	TRBJ1-2	few	CASRPGVSSSGYTF	TGTGCCAGCCGCCCAGGAGTATCTTCCAGTGGCTACACCTTC
TRBV5-1	11	TRBD1	TRBJ1-1	few	CASNGQGEAFF	TGCGCCAGCAACGGACAGGGGGAAGCTTTCTTT
TRBV7-8	12	NA	TRBJ1-6	few	CASSSDNSPLHF	TGTGCCAGCAGCTCGGATAATTCACCCCTCCACTTT
TRBV7-8	16	NA	TRBJ1-1	NA	CASSLVFGELNTEAFF	TGTGCCAGCAGCTTAGTGTTCGGGGAGTTGAACACTGAAGCTTTCTTT
TRBV9	15	NA	TRBJ2-1	NA	CASSVGGLSYNEQFF	TGTGCCAGCAGCGTAGGGGGACTCTCCTACAATGAGCAGTTCTTC
TRBV7-3	17	NA	TRBJ2-6	NA	CASSPGGGGTGANVLTF	TGTGCCAGCAGCCCAGGGGGAGGGGGAACTGGGGCCAACGTCCTGACTTTC
TRBV5-1	17	NA	TRBJ1-4	few	CASSLSVFSATNEKLFF	TGCGCCAGCAGCTTATCAGTTTTTTCAGCAACTAATGAAAAACTGTTTTTT
TRBV7-9	14	NA	TRBJ2-7	NA	CASSPRTDPYEQYF	TGTGCCAGCAGCCCCCGGACGGATCCCTACGAGCAGTACTTC
TRBV6-6	17	TRBD1	TRBJ1-4	NA	CASSDRTGRPSNEKLIF	TGTGCCAGCAGCGACAGGACAGGGCGTCCGTCTAATGAAAAACTGATTTTT
TRBV25-1	14	NA	TRBJ1-4	once	CASSVDRQGEKLFF	TGTGCCAGCAGTGTCGACAGGCAGGGGGAAAAACTGTTTTTT
TRBV20-1	14	TRBD2	TRBJ2-4	many	CSARDLAGGHIQYF	TGCAGTGCTAGAGATCTAGCGGGGGGTCACATTCAGTACTTC
TRBV10-3	15	TRBD1	TRBJ1-4	NA	CAISDNRGVAEKLFF	TGTGCCATCAGTGATAACAGGGGCGTCGCTGAAAAACTGTTTTTT
TRBV7-2	14	NA	TRBJ2-7	NA	CASSPSGATYEQYF	TGTGCCAGCAGCCCCTCCGGGGCCACCTACGAGCAGTACTTC
TRBV6-2/TRBV6-3	12	NA	TRBJ2-1	few	CASRGRDNEQFF	TGTGCCAGCAGAGGACGGGACAATGAGCAGTTCTTC
TRBV19	16	NA	TRBJ2-5	few	CASSTVPGRDLETQYF	TGTGCCAGTAGTACAGTCCCGGGACGGGACCTCGAGACCCAGTACTTC
TRBV10-3	13	TRBD1	TRBJ2-7	NA	CAISGGTGGEQYF	TGTGCCATCAGTGGAGGGACAGGGGGCGAGCAGTACTTC
TRBV20-1	16	NA	TRBJ2-6	NA	CSAGDRLGPGANVLTF	TGCAGTGCTGGGGACCGGCTAGGTCCGGGGGCCAACGTCCTGACTTTC
TRBV5-6	13	NA	TRBJ1-2	NA	CASSFRHPYGYTF	TGTGCCAGCAGCTTTAGACACCCCTATGGCTACACCTTC
TRBV19	15	NA	TRBJ1-1	NA	CASRQPGTRNTEAFF	TGTGCCAGTAGACAACCCGGGACACGGAACACTGAAGCTTTCTTT
TRBV4-1	15	NA	TRBJ2-5	NA	CASSQPTENQETQYF	TGCGCCAGCAGCCAACCGACAGAGAACCAAGAGACCCAGTACTTC
TRBV4-3	19	TRBD2	TRBJ2-3	few	CASSQDRTSGAASTDTQYF	TGCGCCAGCAGCCAAGACCGGACTAGCGGGGCCGCTAGCACAGATACGCAGTATTTT
TRBV7-2	14	TRBD2	TRBJ2-3	NA	CASSLAGWTDTQYF	TGTGCCAGCAGCCTAGCGGGTTGGACAGATACGCAGTATTTT
TRBV12-3/TRBV12-4	15	TRBD2	TRBJ2-1	NA	CASSLQGTSGGKQFF	TGTGCCAGCAGTCTGCAAGGGACTAGCGGGGGCAAGCAGTTCTTC
TRBV20-1	14	NA	TRBJ2-3	NA	CSALTGTSTDTQYF	TGCAGTGCTTTGACAGGGACTAGCACAGATACGCAGTATTTT
TRBV3-1	14	NA	TRBJ1-1	NA	CASSQVGGFTEAFF	TGTGCCAGCAGCCAAGTTGGAGGGTTCACTGAAGCTTTCTTT
TRBV12-3/TRBV12-4	14	NA	TRBJ2-1	few	CASSFGRGVNEQFF	TGTGCCAGCAGTTTTGGCCGTGGTGTGAATGAGCAGTTCTTC
TRBV9	14	NA	TRBJ1-1	few	CASSRGGVSTEAFF	TGTGCCAGCAGCCGGGGGGGCGTGAGCACTGAAGCTTTCTTT
TRBV4-1	13	NA	TRBJ2-3	few	CASRRDNTDTQYF	TGCGCCAGCAGGAGGGACAACACAGATACGCAGTATTTT
TRBV7-2	15	TRBD1	TRBJ1-2	few	CASSLVGTGGYGYTF	TGTGCCAGCAGCTTAGTTGGGACAGGGGGCTATGGCTACACCTTC
TRBV18	14	NA	TRBJ1-4	NA	CASSQLQGGEKLFF	TGTGCCAGCTCACAGTTACAGGGTGGAGAAAAACTGTTTTTT
TRBV19	15	NA	TRBJ2-7	NA	CASSIDSQGYYEQYF	TGTGCCAGTAGTATAGATAGCCAGGGGTACTACGAGCAGTACTTC
TRBV11-2	13	NA	TRBJ2-3	NA	CASSFAEGGRPYF	TGTGCCAGCAGCTTCGCCGAGGGGGGGCGCCCGTATTTT
TRBV5-1	15	NA	TRBJ2-3	NA	CASEFVGGSTDTQYF	TGCGCCAGCGAGTTCGTCGGGGGTAGCACAGATACGCAGTATTTT
TRBV6-5	13	NA	TRBJ1-6	NA	CASRTDSRRPLHF	TGTGCCAGCAGAACGGACAGCCGCCGGCCCCTCCACTTT
TRBV7-2	15	NA	TRBJ2-4	many	CASSLDPSGANIQYF	TGTGCCAGCAGCTTAGATCCTTCGGGGGCGAACATTCAGTACTTC
TRBV12-3/TRBV12-4	11	NA	TRBJ2-3	many	CASTQGDTQYF	TGTGCCAGCACCCAGGGCGATACGCAGTATTTT
TRBV7-3	14	TRBD2	TRBJ2-7	NA	CASSSTSGSYEQYF	TGTGCCAGCAGCTCGACTAGCGGGTCCTACGAGCAGTACTTC
TRBV4-2	14	TRBD1	TRBJ2-7	few	CASSQATGFYEQYF	TGTGCCAGCAGCCAGGCGACAGGGTTTTACGAGCAGTACTTC
TRBV29-1	16	NA	TRBJ2-6	NA	CSVEGTGASGANVLTF	TGCAGCGTTGAAGGGACGGGGGCTTCTGGGGCCAACGTCCTGACTTTC
TRBV7-2	15	TRBD2	TRBJ2-2	many	CASSGTSSWGGELFF	TGTGCCAGCTCGGGGACTAGCTCTTGGGGCGGGGAGCTGTTTTTT
TRBV11-2	12	NA	TRBJ2-5	NA	CASSFISSAQYF	TGTGCCAGCAGCTTCATCAGTTCGGCCCAGTACTTC
TRBV20-1	15	TRBD1	TRBJ1-5	NA	CSAREPGQGLKPQHF	TGCAGTGCTAGAGAGCCGGGACAGGGTTTAAAGCCCCAGCATTTT